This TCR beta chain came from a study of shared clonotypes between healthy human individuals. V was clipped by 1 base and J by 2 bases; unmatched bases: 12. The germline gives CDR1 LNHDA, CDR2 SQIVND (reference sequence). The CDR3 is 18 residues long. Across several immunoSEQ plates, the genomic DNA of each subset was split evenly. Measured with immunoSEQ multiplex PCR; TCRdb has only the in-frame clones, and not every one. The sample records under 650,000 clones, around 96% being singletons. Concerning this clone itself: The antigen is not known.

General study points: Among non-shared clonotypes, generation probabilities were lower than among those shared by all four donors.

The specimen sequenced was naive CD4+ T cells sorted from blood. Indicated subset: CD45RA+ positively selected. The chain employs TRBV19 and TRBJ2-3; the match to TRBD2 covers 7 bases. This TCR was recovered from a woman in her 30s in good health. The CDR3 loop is CASSIGLIAGSITDTQYF. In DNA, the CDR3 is TGTGCCAGTAGTATAGGGCTAATAGCGGGTTCGATCACAGATACGCAGTATTTT. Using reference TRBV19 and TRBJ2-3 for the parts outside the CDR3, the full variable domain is DGGITQSPKYLFRKEGQNVTLSCEQNLNHDAMYWYRQDPGQGLRLIYYSQIVNDFQKGDIAEGYSVSREKKESFPLTVTSAQKNPTAFYLCASSIGLIAGSITDTQYFGPGTRLTVL.